Given below is one T cell receptor (beta chain) in context. Its antigen remains unknown. Donors in the study were healthy people who gave bone marrow. After removal of 4 bases from V and 4 bases from J, the junction contained 10 bases not matched to a gene. This CDR3 is 16 amino acids long. CDR1 and CDR2 from the germline V gene are MNHNS and SASEGT. This entry belongs to a study of cytomegalovirus exposure and HLA in healthy donors. In the PCR, 60 Vbeta and 13 Jbeta primers were used. Sequencing used immunoSEQ multiplex PCR; TCRdb keeps in-frame clones, though not all of them. The sample consists of just under 95,000 clones, just under 85% of them appearing once. The study, taken as a whole, reports: The listing of about 150 TCR beta chains classed them as cytomegalovirus-associated.

The receptor's source is a young woman in good health and CMV-seropositive. The rearrangement joins TRBV6-1 to TRBJ2-7, with 10 bases lining up with TRBD2. Sequenced sample: PBMCs. CDR3 DNA: TGTGCCAGCAGTGGCGGATTAGCGGGAGGAGAATACGAGCAGTACTTC. Translation: CASSGGLAGGEYEQYF.